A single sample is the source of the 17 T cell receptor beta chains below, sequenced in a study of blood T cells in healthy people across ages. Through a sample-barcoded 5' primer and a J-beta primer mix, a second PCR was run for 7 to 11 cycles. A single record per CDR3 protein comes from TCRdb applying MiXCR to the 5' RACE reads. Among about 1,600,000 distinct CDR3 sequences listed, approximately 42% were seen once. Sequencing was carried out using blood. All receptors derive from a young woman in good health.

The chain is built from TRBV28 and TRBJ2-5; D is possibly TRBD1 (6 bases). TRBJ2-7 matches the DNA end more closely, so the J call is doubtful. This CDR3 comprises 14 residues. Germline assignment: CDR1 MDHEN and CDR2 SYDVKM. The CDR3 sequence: CASSSAGDIYEQYF. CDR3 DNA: TGTGCCAGCAGTTCAGCCGGGGACATCTACGAGCAGTACTTC.

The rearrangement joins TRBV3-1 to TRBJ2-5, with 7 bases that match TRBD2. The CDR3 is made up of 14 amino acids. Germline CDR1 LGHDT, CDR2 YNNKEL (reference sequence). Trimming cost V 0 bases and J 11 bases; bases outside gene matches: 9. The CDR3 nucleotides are TGTGCCAGCAGCCAAGAAGGGGCCAGCGGGGAGCAGTACTTC. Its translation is CASSQEGASGEQYF.

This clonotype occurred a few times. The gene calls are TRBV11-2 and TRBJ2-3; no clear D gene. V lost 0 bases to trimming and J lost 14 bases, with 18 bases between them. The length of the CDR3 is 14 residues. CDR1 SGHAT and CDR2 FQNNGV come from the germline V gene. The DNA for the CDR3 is TGTGCCAGCAGCTTAGACTACTACAATTTGACTGGGTATTTT. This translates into CASSLDYYNLTGYF.

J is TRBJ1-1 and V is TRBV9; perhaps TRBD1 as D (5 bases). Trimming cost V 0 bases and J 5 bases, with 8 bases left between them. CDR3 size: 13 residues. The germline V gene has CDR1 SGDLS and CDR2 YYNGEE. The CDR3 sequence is CASSVVPGTEAFF. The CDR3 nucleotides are TGTGCCAGCAGCGTAGTTCCAGGGACTGAAGCTTTCTTT.

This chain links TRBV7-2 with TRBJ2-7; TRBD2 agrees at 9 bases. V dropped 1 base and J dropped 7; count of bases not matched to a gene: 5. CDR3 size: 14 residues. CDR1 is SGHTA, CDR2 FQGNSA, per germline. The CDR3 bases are TGTGCCAGCAGCTTAGGGACTAGCGTAGGAGAGCAGTACTTC. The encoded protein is CASSLGTSVGEQYF.

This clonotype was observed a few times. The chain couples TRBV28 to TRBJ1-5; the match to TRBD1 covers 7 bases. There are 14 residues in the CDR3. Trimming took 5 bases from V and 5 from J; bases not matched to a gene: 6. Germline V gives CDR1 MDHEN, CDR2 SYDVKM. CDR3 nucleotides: TGTGCCAGCAGTAAGACAGGGAGCGATCAGCCCCAGCATTTT. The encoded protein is CASSKTGSDQPQHF.

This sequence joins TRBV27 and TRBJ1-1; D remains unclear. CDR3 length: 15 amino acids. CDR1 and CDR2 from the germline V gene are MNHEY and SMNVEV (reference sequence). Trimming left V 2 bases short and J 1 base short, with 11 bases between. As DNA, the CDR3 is TGTGCCAGCAGTTTAACTCCCAGTTGGAACACTGAAGCTTTCTTT. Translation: CASSLTPSWNTEAFF.

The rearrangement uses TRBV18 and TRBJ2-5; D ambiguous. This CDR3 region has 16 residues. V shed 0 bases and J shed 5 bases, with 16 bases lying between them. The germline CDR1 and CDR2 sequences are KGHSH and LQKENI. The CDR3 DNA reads TGTGCCAGCTCACCACCGTCGGGCCAACCTAGGGAGACCCAGTACTTC. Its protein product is CASSPPSGQPRETQYF.

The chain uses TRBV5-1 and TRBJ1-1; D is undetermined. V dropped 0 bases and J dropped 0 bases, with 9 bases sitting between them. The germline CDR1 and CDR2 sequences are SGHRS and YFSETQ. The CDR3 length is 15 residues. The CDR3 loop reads CASSLVRAMNTEAFF. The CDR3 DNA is TGCGCCAGCAGCTTGGTTAGGGCCATGAACACTGAAGCTTTCTTT.

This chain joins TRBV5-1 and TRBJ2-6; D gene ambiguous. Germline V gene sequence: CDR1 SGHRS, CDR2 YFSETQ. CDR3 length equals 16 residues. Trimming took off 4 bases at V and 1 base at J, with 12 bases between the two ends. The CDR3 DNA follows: TGCGCCAGCAGCCCACAGTCGGAGTCTGGGGCCAACGTCCTGACTTTC. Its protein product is CASSPQSESGANVLTF. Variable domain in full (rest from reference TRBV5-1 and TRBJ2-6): KAGVTQTPRYLIKTRGQQVTLSCSPISGHRSVSWYQQTPGQGLQFLFEYFSETQRNKGNFPGRFSGRQFSNSRSEMNVSTLELGDSALYLCASSPQSESGANVLTFGAGSRLTVL.

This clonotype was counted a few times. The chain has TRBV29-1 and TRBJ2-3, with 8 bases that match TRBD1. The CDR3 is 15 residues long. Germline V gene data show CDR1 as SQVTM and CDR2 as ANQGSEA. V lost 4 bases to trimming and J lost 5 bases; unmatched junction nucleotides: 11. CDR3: CSVAPGQGIVDTQYF. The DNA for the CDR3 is TGCAGCGTTGCACCCGGACAGGGTATTGTAGATACGCAGTATTTT.

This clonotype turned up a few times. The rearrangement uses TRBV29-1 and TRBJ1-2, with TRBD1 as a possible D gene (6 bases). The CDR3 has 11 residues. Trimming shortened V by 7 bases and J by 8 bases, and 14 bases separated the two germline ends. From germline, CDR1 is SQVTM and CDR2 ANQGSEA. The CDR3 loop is CSEGGPGGYTF. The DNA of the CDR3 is TGCAGCGAGGGGGGCCCGGGGGGCTACACCTTC.

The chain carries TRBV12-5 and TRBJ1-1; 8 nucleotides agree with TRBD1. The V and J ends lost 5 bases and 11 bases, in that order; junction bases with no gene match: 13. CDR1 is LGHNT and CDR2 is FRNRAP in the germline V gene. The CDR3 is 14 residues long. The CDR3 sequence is CASGVGQVGMGAFF. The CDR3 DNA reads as TGTGCTAGTGGTGTGGGACAGGTCGGAATGGGGGCTTTCTTT. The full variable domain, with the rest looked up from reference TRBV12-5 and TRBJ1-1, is DARVTQTPRHKVTEMGQEVTMRCQPILGHNTVFWYRQTMMQGLELLAYFRNRAPLDDSGMPKDRFSAEMPDATLATLKIQPSEPRDSAVYFCASGVGQVGMGAFFGQGTRLTVV.

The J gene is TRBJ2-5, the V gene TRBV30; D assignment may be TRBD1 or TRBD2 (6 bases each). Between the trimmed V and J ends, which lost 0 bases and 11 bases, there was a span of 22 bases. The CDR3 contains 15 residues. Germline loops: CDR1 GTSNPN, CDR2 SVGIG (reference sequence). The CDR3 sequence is CAWSVKRGVHNEQYF. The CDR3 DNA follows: TGTGCCTGGAGTGTGAAGAGGGGGGTACACAATGAGCAGTACTTC.

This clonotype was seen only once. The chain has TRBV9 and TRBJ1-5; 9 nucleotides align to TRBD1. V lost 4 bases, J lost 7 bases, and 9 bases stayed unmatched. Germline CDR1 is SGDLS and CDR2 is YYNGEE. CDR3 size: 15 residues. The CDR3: CASSPEGQGEQPQHF. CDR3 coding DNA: TGTGCCAGCAGCCCGGAGGGACAGGGAGAACAGCCCCAGCATTTT.

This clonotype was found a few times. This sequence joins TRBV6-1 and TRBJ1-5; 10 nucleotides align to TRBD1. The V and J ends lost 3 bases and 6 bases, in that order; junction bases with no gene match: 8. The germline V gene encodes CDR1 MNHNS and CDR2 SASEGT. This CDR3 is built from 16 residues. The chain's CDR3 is CASSDQDRGGSQPQHF. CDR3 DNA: TGTGCCAGCAGTGACCAGGACAGGGGGGGAAGTCAGCCCCAGCATTTT.

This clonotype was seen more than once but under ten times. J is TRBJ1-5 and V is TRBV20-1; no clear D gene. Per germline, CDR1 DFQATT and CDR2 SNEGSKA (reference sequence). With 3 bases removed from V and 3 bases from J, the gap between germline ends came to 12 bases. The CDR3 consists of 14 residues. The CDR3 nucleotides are TGCAGTGCTAGTTGGCAGGAGGCCAATCAGCCCCAGCATTTT. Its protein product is CSASWQEANQPQHF.